The next 20 T cell receptor beta chains were all read from a single sample in a study of T cell repertoires in cytomegalovirus infection. TCRdb processed the reads anew with MiXCR; each CDR3 protein has one entry. This sample has about 130,000 distinct CDR3 sequences, with about 24% found just once. Antigens of these TCRs are unknown. Input material: PBMCs, sequenced either directly or after in vitro stimulation (not recorded which). These receptor sequences come from a human donor in good health (CMV status not recorded). Some clones in this sample may be carry-over from other donors' samples.

This clonotype came up once. The genes are TRBV27 and TRBJ2-3, with D tentatively TRBD2 (6 bases). Germline loops: CDR1 MNHEY, CDR2 SMNVEV (reference sequence). This CDR3 spans 14 amino acids. V gave up 5 bases and J gave up 2 bases, with 11 bases separating them. In nucleotides, the CDR3 is TGTGCCAGCAGTCCCGGACTATACACAGATACGCAGTATTTT. Amino acids: CASSPGLYTDTQYF.

This clonotype was counted a few times. This rearrangement joins TRBV28 to TRBJ1-3, with 11 bases identical to TRBD1. V shed 3 bases and J 4 bases; nucleotides not matched to a gene: 5. The germline CDR1 and CDR2 sequences are MDHEN and SYDVKM. This CDR3 comprises 16 residues. The CDR3 here is CASSFGQGAPGNTIYF. The CDR3 bases are TGTGCCAGCAGTTTTGGACAGGGGGCGCCCGGAAACACCATATATTTT.

This clonotype has more than one count but fewer than ten. The chain carries TRBV25-1 and TRBJ2-1; 12 positions agree with TRBD2. The CDR3 runs 18 residues. V shed 1 base, J shed 6 bases, and the junction held 10 bases outside the gene matches. CDR1 and CDR2 from the germline V gene are MGHDK and SYGVNS. This CDR3 reads CASSESFATSGRFNEQFF. CDR3 DNA: TGTGCCAGCAGTGAATCCTTCGCCACTAGCGGGAGGTTCAATGAGCAGTTCTTC.

This chain uses TRBV19 with TRBJ2-7; TRBD1 matches 8 bases. With V trimmed by 5 bases and J by 3 bases, 6 bases remained unmatched. The germline V gene encodes CDR1 LNHDA and CDR2 SQIVND (reference sequence). This CDR3 region has 14 residues. CDR3 amino acids: CASSGGQGLYEQYF. The CDR3 nucleotides read TGTGCCAGTAGTGGAGGACAGGGTCTCTACGAGCAGTACTTC.

This clonotype was recorded at least ten times. The chain is built from TRBV12-3 or TRBV12-4 and TRBJ2-2; D unclear. Trimming took off 6 bases at V and 4 bases at J, with 9 bases between the two ends. The CDR3 is 13 residues long. This CDR3 is CASRNPGTGELFF. As DNA, the CDR3 is TGTGCCAGCAGAAACCCAGGCACCGGGGAGCTGTTTTTT.

This clonotype has ten or more counts. This CDR3 is CASSPITGGPGNTIYF. CDR3 bases: TGTGCCAGCAGTCCGATCACGGGAGGGCCTGGAAACACCATATATTTT. The chain combines TRBV6-1 with TRBJ1-3; unclear D gene. V gave up 5 bases and J gave up 2 bases, with 16 bases separating them. From germline, CDR1 is MNHNS and CDR2 SASEGT. The CDR3 is 16 residues long.

This clonotype was detected only a few times. J is TRBJ2-1 and V is TRBV3-1; 13 bases map to TRBD2. Germline-derived CDR1 and CDR2 are LGHDT and YNNKEL (reference sequence). This CDR3 has 20 amino acids. The trim removed 0 bases at V and 0 bases at J, leaving 8 bases unmatched. The CDR3 loop reads CASSQDGTSGRAGSYNEQFF. CDR3 nucleotides: TGTGCCAGCAGCCAAGATGGAACTAGCGGGAGGGCCGGCTCCTACAATGAGCAGTTCTTC.

Only a few counts were recorded for this clonotype. The chain joins TRBV6-1 to TRBJ2-2; D gene ambiguous. Trimming removed 6 bases at V and 0 bases at J, with 8 bases between. This CDR3 has 14 amino acids. From germline, CDR1 is MNHNS and CDR2 SASEGT. The CDR3 region is CASRLAANTGELFF. The CDR3 DNA follows: TGTGCCAGCAGACTTGCAGCGAACACCGGGGAGCTGTTTTTT.

This clonotype was observed a few times. The chain couples TRBV18 to TRBJ2-1; 7 positions agree with TRBD2. With V trimmed by 3 bases and J by 2 bases, 10 bases remained unmatched. Per germline, CDR1 KGHSH and CDR2 LQKENI. The CDR3 has 17 residues. CDR3 sequence: CASSPRLASTTYNEQFF. The CDR3 nucleotides are TGTGCCAGCTCACCGCGACTAGCCTCGACCACCTACAATGAGCAGTTCTTC.

The V gene is TRBV7-3, the J gene TRBJ2-3; weak D call: TRBD1 (5 bases). V was trimmed by 2 bases and J by 5 bases, leaving 8 bases between them. This CDR3 contains 13 residues. The germline V gene has CDR1 SGHTA and CDR2 FQGTGA. The CDR3 DNA reads as TGTGCCAGCAGCTTATACCAGGGAGATACGCAGTATTTT. It encodes CASSLYQGDTQYF.

V gene TRBV2 combines with J gene TRBJ2-6; 7 nucleotides line up with TRBD1. The CDR3 runs to 19 residues. V lost 6 bases to trimming and J lost 1 base; unmatched junction nucleotides: 15. Germline CDR1 SNHLY, CDR2 FYNNEI. CDR3 protein: CASSLLRQGVLSGANVLTF. The CDR3 nucleotides are TGTGCCAGCAGCTTACTAAGACAGGGAGTTCTTTCTGGGGCCAACGTCCTGACTTTC.

This sequence joins TRBV9 and TRBJ2-3; D unclear. CDR3 size: 10 residues. V lost 3 bases and J lost 6, with 2 bases in between. Germline V gene data show CDR1 as SGDLS and CDR2 as YYNGEE. CDR3 sequence: CASSADTQYF. Here the CDR3 DNA reads TGTGCCAGCAGCGCCGATACGCAGTATTTT. Complete variable domain (other parts from reference TRBV9 and TRBJ2-3): DSGVTQTPKHLITATGQRVTLRCSPRSGDLSVYWYQQSLDQGLQFLIQYYNGEERAKGNILERFSAQQFPDLHSELNLSSLELGDSALYFCASSADTQYFGPGTRLTVL.

The V and J genes are TRBV7-4 and TRBJ2-7; a possible D gene is TRBD1 (7 bases). The germline V and J ends were trimmed by 2 bases and 5 bases, with 16 bases remaining between them. CDR1 is SGHVT and CDR2 is SQSDAQ in the germline V gene. The CDR3 loop spans 15 amino acids. CDR3 region: CASSLSGAGGNEQYF. The CDR3 DNA reads TGTGCCAGCAGCTTATCAGGGGCAGGGGGGAACGAGCAGTACTTC.

This clonotype was seen only a few times. V gene TRBV7-2 combines with J gene TRBJ2-5; 11 bases agree with TRBD2. CDR3 size: 16 residues. Germline lookup yields CDR1 SGHTA and CDR2 FQGNSA. V was pared by 0 bases and J by 3 bases, with 3 bases of the junction left unmatched. The CDR3 DNA sequence: TGTGCCAGCAGCTTAGCCCGACTAGCGGGAAAAGAGACCCAGTACTTC. Protein product: CASSLARLAGKETQYF.

This rearrangement joins TRBV30 to TRBJ1-2; 7 nucleotides line up with TRBD1. The CDR3 is 14 residues long. V dropped 6 bases and J dropped 8; count of bases not matched to a gene: 15. Germline V gives CDR1 GTSNPN, CDR2 SVGIG (reference sequence). The CDR3: CACTGAARTEGYTF. CDR3 nucleotide sequence: TGTGCCTGTACAGGGGCCGCCCGGACGGAGGGCTACACCTTC. Drawing the rest from reference TRBV30 and TRBJ1-2, the complete variable domain is SQTIHQWPATLVQPVGSPLSLECTVEGTSNPNLYWYRQAAGRGLQLLFYSVGIGQISSEVPQNLSASRPQDRQFILSSKKLLLSDSGFYLCACTGAARTEGYTFGSGTRLTVV.

The chain couples TRBV7-2 to TRBJ2-3; 11 bases agree with TRBD2. V was clipped by 5 bases and J by 7 bases; unmatched bases: 11. Germline V gives CDR1 SGHTA, CDR2 FQGNSA. CDR3 length: 16 amino acids. The CDR3 DNA reads TGTGCCAGCAGCACATCTAGCGGGAGGAGGCCGAATACGCAGTATTTT. Protein product: CASSTSSGRRPNTQYF.

Ten or more counts support this clonotype. The V call is TRBV7-2, the J call TRBJ2-3; no clear D. This CDR3 is 15 amino acids long. Trimming stripped 0 bases from V and 2 bases from J, with 9 bases between. Germline V gives CDR1 SGHTA, CDR2 FQGNSA. CDR3 coding DNA: TGTGCCAGCAGCTTAGCGCCTAGATACACAGATACGCAGTATTTT. Translation: CASSLAPRYTDTQYF.

The table lists this clonotype with many counts. This sequence joins TRBV7-8 and TRBJ2-1; D not resolved. The CDR3 sequence is 16 residues long. Trimming took off 1 base at V and 5 bases at J, with 15 bases between the two ends. Per germline, CDR1 SGHVS and CDR2 FQNEAQ. CDR3 bases: TGTGCCAGCAGCTTAGTTCGGACCTCGAACCACAATGAGCAGTTCTTC. The encoded protein is CASSLVRTSNHNEQFF.

V gene TRBV14 combines with J gene TRBJ1-5; no definite D call. The V gene lost 4 bases and the J gene lost 1 base, with 23 bases spanning the gap. The length of the CDR3 is 19 residues. Germline-derived CDR1 and CDR2 are SGHDN and FVKESK. The CDR3 DNA is TGTGCCAGCAGCCCTAAAAGAGGATGGGCACCCAAGAGCAATCAGCCCCAGCATTTT. Its translation: CASSPKRGWAPKSNQPQHF.

This clonotype came up a few times. The chain employs TRBV28 and TRBJ2-1; 8 bases match TRBD2. The CDR3 sequence is 13 residues long. V lost 3 bases to trimming and J lost 7 bases; unmatched junction nucleotides: 2. Germline V CDR1 and CDR2: MDHEN, SYDVKM. CDR3 in amino acids: CASSFGRENEQFF. CDR3 nucleotide sequence: TGTGCCAGCAGTTTCGGGAGGGAGAATGAGCAGTTCTTC.